This T cell receptor (beta chain) was sequenced for a study of T cells in Graves' hyperthyroidism and ophthalmopathy. Findings and limits, study-wide: Model output signaled ophthalmopathy a median around 6.9 months ahead of onset.

This clonotype has more than one count but fewer than ten. Its antigen remains unidentified. Amplified TCR beta CDR3 regions derived from RNA transcripts. During a first-round RT-PCR of the TCR CDR3, the HTBI primer set was used. TCRdb processed the multiplex PCR reads anew with MiXCR; each CDR3 protein has one entry. The sample records 550,000 to 700,000 distinct CDR3 sequences, more than 45% being singletons. The sequence came from an adult woman with Graves' disease, either hyperthyroidism or ophthalmopathy (not recorded which). The sequenced sample was peripheral blood or thyroid tissue (not recorded which).

In DNA, the CDR3 is TGTGCCAGCAGCTTGATGAGGGGTTACACTGAAGCTTTCTTT. Its translation is CASSLMRGYTEAFF. The chain employs TRBV7-2 and TRBJ1-1, with D perhaps matching TRBD1 (5 bases). Trimming pared 3 bases from V and 3 bases from J, leaving 11 bases between. This CDR3 spans 14 amino acids. Germline CDR1 SGHTA, CDR2 FQGNSA.